A selection of T cell receptor beta chains follows, all from one sample in a study of T-cell memory formation after mild COVID-19. MiXCR was run by TCRdb on the 5' RACE reads, yielding one entry per CDR3 protein. The sample consists of approximately 440,000 distinct CDR3 sequences, 15% to 20% of them appearing once. The sequenced material came from PBMCs or a T cell subset sorted from them (not recorded which). Every receptor here comes from an adult woman who had mild COVID-19 (a few samples of this study predate the infection). Cell type and time point are not known. Each CDR3 is given with its conserved first and last residue. Clone size is not always given. Where it is, it says once, few, many or a class for expanded clones.

few TRBJ2-2 TRBV20-1 CSASSHGTGELFF
NA TRBJ1-1 TRBV6-5 CASRAAGGSTEAFF
NA TRBJ2-2 TRBV2 CASSGTGLNTGELFF
few TRBJ2-1 TRBV5-5 CASSLERARTYNEQFF
NA TRBJ2-4 TRBV4-3 CASSQGLADLAKNIQYF
few TRBJ2-7 TRBV7-6 CASTSLGAQSYEQYF
NA TRBJ2-1 TRBV7-3 CASSLTSGNRNEQFF
few TRBJ1-1 TRBV7-9 CASSLGGQASRYTEAFF
NA TRBJ2-7 TRBV30 CAWSVLAPEWGDRDPSSYEQYF
few TRBJ2-6 TRBV6-5 CASRLAGASGANVLTF
few TRBJ2-5 TRBV12-3/TRBV12-4 CASTLPPPQETQYF
NA TRBJ2-3 TRBV9 CASSGLASGSSSDTQYF
NA TRBJ2-3 TRBV7-2 CASSPHRETDTQYF
NA TRBJ2-2 TRBV9 CASSPGLAGPSPGELFF
NA TRBJ2-3 TRBV5-1 CASSLARDPTDTQYF
many TRBJ2-1 TRBV24-1 CATSVRLAGYGNEQFF
few TRBJ2-1 TRBV24-1 CATRRPGDSEQFF
few TRBJ1-5 TRBV4-1 CASSQDRRRSNQPQHF
few TRBJ2-5 TRBV25-1 CASSEYDGGRKTQYF
NA TRBJ2-3 TRBV10-3 CATQGTTLPTDTQYF
NA TRBJ2-3 TRBV5-1 CASSGLAGTDTQYF
NA TRBJ2-5 TRBV12-3/TRBV12-4 CASSAGLAGVQETQYF
NA TRBJ1-6 TRBV2 CASRTGAGSWGSPLHF
NA TRBJ2-2 TRBV7-8 CASSERRLTGELFF
NA TRBJ1-3 TRBV5-1 CASRDSLSSGNTIYF
few TRBJ2-5 TRBV6-5 CASSPTGWSGGALETQYF
NA TRBJ2-1 TRBV2 CASSDSGSYNEQFF
many TRBJ1-2 TRBV29-1 CSVEARDYGYTF
many TRBJ2-7 TRBV3-1 CASSHGTGYEQYF
NA TRBJ1-2 TRBV5-1 CASSSGVDYGYTF
few TRBJ1-4 TRBV12-3/TRBV12-4 CASSYDRGKLFF
NA TRBJ1-2 TRBV20-1 CSAIKNTNYGYTF
NA TRBJ2-1 TRBV19 CASSIDFRGGPSYNEQFF
NA TRBJ1-5 TRBV7-2 CASILSAASNQPQHF
NA TRBJ1-2 TRBV5-6 CASSRTAYGYTF
NA TRBJ2-5 TRBV14 CASSQSQPLQTQYF
NA TRBJ2-3 TRBV5-1 CASSWVGDTQYF
NA TRBJ2-3 TRBV12-3/TRBV12-4 CASTASGTDTQYF
many TRBJ2-7 TRBV5-1 CASSFVAGSGSYEQYF
few TRBJ1-6 TRBV25-1 CASSESWGYNSPLHF
NA TRBJ2-1 TRBV4-1 CASSPPVNSYNEQFF
few TRBJ1-2 TRBV7-9 CASSFRPGANYGYTF
NA TRBJ2-7 TRBV4-1 CASSQGLNGHQQYF
NA TRBJ1-1 TRBV7-3 CASSPTGQAVFF
NA TRBJ2-7 TRBV20-1 CSAIQDEQYF
NA TRBJ1-6 TRBV7-2 CASSLAGTDNSPLHF
few TRBJ2-7 TRBV20-1 CSALLAEWTYEQYF
few TRBJ2-3 TRBV5-6 CASRLDRGLADTQYF
few TRBJ1-1 TRBV5-1 CASSQQNMNTEAFF
few TRBJ2-1 TRBV9 CASSATGTGGLNEQFF
few TRBJ2-1 TRBV20-1 CSARSASGRRNEQFF
few TRBJ2-3 TRBV7-9 CASSPIRSNDTQYF
NA TRBJ2-3 TRBV18 CASSPGGPGDTQYF
few TRBJ2-4 TRBV7-6 CASSLGTGTKNIQYF
NA TRBJ2-3 TRBV5-1 CASRMGASGGASTDTQYF
NA TRBJ1-5 TRBV20-1 CSAARGGSNQPQHF
NA TRBJ1-2 TRBV6-5 CAAQGQANYGYTF
NA TRBJ2-3 TRBV7-9 CASSLARTSGSTDTQYF
NA TRBJ2-2 TRBV12-3/TRBV12-4 CASKTGKGTGELFF